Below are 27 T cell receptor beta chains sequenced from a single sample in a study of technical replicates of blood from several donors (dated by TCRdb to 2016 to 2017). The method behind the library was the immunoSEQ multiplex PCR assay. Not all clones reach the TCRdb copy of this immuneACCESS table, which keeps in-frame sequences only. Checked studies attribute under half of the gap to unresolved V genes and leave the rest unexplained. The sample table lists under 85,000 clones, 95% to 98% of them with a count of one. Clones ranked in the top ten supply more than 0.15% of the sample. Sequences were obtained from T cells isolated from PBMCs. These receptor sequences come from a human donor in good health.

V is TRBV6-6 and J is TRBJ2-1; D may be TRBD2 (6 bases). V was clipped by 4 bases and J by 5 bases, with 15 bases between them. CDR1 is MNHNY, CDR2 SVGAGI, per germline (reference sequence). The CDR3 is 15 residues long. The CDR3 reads CASSLGTLRNNEQFF. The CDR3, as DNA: TGTGCCAGCAGTTTAGGGACTCTTCGTAACAATGAGCAGTTCTTC.

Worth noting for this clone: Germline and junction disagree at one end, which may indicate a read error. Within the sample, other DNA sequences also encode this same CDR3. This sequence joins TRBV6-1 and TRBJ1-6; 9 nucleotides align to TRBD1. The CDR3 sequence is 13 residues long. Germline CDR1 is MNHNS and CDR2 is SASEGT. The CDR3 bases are TGCGCCACCCTAGGACAGGGGCATTCACCCCTCCACTTT. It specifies CATLGQGHSPLHF.

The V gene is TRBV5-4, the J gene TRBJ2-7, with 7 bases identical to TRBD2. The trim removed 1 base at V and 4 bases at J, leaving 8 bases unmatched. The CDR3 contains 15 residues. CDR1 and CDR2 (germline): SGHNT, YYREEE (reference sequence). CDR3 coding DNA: TGTGCCAGCAGCTTGAAACTCAGGACTAGTTACGAGCAGTACTTC. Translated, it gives CASSLKLRTSYEQYF.

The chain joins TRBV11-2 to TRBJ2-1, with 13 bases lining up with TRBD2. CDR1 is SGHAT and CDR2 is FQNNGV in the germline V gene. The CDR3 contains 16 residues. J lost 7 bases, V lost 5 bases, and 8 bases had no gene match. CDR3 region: CASSTRLAGGGNEQFF. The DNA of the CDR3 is TGTGCCAGCAGCACACGACTAGCGGGGGGCGGGAATGAGCAGTTCTTC.

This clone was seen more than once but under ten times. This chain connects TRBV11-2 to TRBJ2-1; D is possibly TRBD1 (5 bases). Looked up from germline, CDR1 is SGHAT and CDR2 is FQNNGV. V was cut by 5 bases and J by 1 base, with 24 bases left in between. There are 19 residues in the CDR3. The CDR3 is CASSMFGRDRPGSYNEQFF. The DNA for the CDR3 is TGTGCCAGCAGCATGTTTGGCAGGGATCGACCCGGGTCCTACAATGAGCAGTTCTTC. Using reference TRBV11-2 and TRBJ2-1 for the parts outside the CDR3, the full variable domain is EAGVAQSPRYKIIEKRQSVAFWCNPISGHATLYWYQQILGQGPKLLIQFQNNGVVDDSQLPKDRFSAERLKGVDSTLKIQPAKLEDSAVYLCASSMFGRDRPGSYNEQFFGPGTRLTVL.

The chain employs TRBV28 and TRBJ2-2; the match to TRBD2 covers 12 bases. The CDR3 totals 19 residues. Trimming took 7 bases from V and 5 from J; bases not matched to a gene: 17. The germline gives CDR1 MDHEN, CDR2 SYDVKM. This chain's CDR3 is CASTTPRTSGKALTGELFF. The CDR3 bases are TGTGCCAGCACCACCCCCAGGACTAGCGGGAAGGCCCTAACCGGGGAGCTGTTTTTT.

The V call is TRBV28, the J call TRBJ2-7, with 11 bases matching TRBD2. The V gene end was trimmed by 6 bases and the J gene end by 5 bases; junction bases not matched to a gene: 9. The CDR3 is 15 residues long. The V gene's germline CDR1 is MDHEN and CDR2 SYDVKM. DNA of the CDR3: TGTGCCAGCAGCGAAGAACTAGCGGGAGTGCACGAGCAGTACTTC. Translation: CASSEELAGVHEQYF.

The CDR3 nucleotides read TGCAGCGTGGGGACAGGGATGAACTATGGCTACACCTTC. Translated, it gives CSVGTGMNYGYTF. The chain links TRBV29-1 to TRBJ1-2; TRBD1 aligns across 9 bases. CDR3 size: 13 residues. Germline V gene data show CDR1 as SQVTM and CDR2 as ANQGSEA. The V segment lost 6 bases and the J segment 2 bases; nucleotides outside the gene matches: 4.

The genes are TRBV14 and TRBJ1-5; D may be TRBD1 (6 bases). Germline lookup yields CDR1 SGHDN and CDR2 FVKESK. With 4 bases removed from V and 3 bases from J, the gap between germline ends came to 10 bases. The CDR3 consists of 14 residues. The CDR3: CASSPQGYNQPQHF. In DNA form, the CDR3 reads TGTGCCAGCAGCCCACAGGGATACAATCAGCCCCAGCATTTT.

CDR3: CASSSEGRAFYEQYF. In DNA form, the CDR3 reads TGTGCCAGCAGTTCCGAGGGGAGGGCCTTCTACGAGCAGTACTTC. The J gene is TRBJ2-7, the V gene TRBV28; TRBD2 aligns across 7 bases. Germline-derived CDR1 and CDR2 are MDHEN and SYDVKM. The CDR3 loop spans 15 amino acids. The junction had 9 bases not matched to a gene; V was cut back by 4 bases and J by 3 bases.

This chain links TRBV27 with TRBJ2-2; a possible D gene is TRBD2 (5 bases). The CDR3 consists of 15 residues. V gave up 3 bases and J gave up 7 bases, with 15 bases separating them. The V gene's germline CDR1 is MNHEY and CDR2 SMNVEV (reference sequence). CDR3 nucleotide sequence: TGTGCCAGCAGTTTGGGTGGACTCTTAGGCGGGGAGCTGTTTTTT. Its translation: CASSLGGLLGGELFF.

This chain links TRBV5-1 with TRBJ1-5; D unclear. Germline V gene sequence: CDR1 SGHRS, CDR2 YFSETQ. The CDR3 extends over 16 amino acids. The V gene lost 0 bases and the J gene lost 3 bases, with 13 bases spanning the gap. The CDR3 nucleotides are TGCGCCAGCAGCTTGGTGCCGGGTCTAAACAATCAGCCCCAGCATTTT. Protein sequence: CASSLVPGLNNQPQHF.

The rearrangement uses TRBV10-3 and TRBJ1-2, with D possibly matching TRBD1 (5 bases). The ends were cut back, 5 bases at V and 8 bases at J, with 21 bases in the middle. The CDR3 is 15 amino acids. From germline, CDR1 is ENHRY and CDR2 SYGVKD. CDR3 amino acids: CAISSLMDTPMGYTF. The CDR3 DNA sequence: TGTGCCATCAGTTCTCTTATGGACACCCCTATGGGCTACACCTTC.

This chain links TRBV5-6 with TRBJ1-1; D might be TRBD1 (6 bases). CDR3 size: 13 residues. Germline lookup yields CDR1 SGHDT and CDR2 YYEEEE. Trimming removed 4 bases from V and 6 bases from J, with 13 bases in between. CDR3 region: CASSQPTGSEAFF. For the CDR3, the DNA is TGTGCCAGCAGCCAGCCCACAGGGTCTGAAGCTTTCTTT. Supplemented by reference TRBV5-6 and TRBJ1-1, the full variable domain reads DAGVTQSPTHLIKTRGQQVTLRCSPKSGHDTVSWYQQALGQGPQFIFQYYEEEERQRGNFPDRFSGHQFPNYSSELNVNALLLGDSALYLCASSQPTGSEAFFGQGTRLTVV.

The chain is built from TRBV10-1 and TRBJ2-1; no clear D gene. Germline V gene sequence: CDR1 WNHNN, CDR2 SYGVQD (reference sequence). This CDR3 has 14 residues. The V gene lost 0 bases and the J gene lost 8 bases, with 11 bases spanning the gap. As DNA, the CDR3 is TGCGCCAGCAGTGAGTCGGCCCCGGGTTATGAGCAGTTCTTC. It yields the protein CASSESAPGYEQFF.

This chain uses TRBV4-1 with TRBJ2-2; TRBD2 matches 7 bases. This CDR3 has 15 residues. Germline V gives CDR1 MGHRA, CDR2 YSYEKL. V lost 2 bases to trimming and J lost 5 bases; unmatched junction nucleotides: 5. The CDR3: CASSQRGRETGELFF. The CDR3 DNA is TGCGCCAGCAGCCAACGGGGGAGGGAGACCGGGGAGCTGTTTTTT.

In nucleotides, the CDR3 is TGTGCCAGCAGCCCGAGCGTACAGGGGTACTATGGCTACACCTTC. Amino acids: CASSPSVQGYYGYTF. The chain has TRBV28 and TRBJ1-2, with 7 bases lining up with TRBD1. CDR1 and CDR2 (germline): MDHEN, SYDVKM. J was trimmed by 3 bases and V by 6 bases; bases with no gene match: 10. The CDR3 runs 15 residues.

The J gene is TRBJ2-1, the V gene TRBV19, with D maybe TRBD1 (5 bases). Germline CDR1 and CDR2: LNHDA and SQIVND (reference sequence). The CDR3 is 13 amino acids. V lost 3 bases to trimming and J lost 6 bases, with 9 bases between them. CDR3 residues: CASSMDIFNEQFF. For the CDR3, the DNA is TGTGCCAGTAGTATGGACATCTTCAATGAGCAGTTCTTC. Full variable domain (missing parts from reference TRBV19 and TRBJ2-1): DGGITQSPKYLFRKEGQNVTLSCEQNLNHDAMYWYRQDPGQGLRLIYYSQIVNDFQKGDIAEGYSVSREKKESFPLTVTSAQKNPTAFYLCASSMDIFNEQFFGPGTRLTVL.

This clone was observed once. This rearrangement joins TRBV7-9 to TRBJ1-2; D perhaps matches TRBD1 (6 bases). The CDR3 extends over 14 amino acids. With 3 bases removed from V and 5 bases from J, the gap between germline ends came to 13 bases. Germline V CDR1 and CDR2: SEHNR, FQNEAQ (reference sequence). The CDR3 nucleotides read TGTGCCAGCAGCTTGACGACAGGCCCATATGGCTACACCTTC. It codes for CASSLTTGPYGYTF.

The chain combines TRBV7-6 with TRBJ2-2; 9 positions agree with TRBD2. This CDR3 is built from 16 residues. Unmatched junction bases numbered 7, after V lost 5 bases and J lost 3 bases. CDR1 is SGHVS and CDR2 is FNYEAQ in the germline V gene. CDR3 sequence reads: CASSPVLAGYTGELFF. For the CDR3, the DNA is TGTGCCAGCAGCCCGGTTCTAGCGGGGTACACCGGGGAGCTGTTTTTT.

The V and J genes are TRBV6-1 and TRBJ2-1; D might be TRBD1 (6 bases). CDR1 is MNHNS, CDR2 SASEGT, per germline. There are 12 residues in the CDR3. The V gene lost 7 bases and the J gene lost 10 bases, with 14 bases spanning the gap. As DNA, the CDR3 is TGTGCCAGCACCGGGACATCGAAAGAGCAGTTCTTC. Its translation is CASTGTSKEQFF.

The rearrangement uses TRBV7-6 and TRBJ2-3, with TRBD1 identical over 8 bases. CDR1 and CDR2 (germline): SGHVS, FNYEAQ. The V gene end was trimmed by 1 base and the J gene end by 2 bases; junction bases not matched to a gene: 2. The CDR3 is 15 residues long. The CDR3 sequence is CASSLGQGNTDTQYF. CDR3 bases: TGTGCCAGCAGCTTAGGACAGGGGAACACAGATACGCAGTATTTT.

The CDR3 sequence: CASREIPGQGATDTQYF. The CDR3, as DNA: TGTGCCAGCAGAGAAATTCCGGGACAGGGGGCGACAGATACGCAGTATTTT. The V gene is TRBV7-9, the J gene TRBJ2-3, with 12 bases aligning to TRBD1. J lost 3 bases, V lost 6 bases, and 10 bases had no gene match. Per the germline V gene, CDR1 is SEHNR and CDR2 is FQNEAQ (reference sequence). This CDR3 is 17 amino acids long.

The CDR3 reads CASIQRDTYEQYF. For the CDR3, the DNA is TGTGCCAGCATCCAGCGGGACACCTACGAGCAGTACTTC. The chain is built from TRBV7-9 and TRBJ2-7; TRBD2 might be the D (7 bases). The CDR3 runs to 13 residues. V was pared by 7 bases and J by 2 bases, with 12 bases between. The germline gives CDR1 SEHNR, CDR2 FQNEAQ (reference sequence).

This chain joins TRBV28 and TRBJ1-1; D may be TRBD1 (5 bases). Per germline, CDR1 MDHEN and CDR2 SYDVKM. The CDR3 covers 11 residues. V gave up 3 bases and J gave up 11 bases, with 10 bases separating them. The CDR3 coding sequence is TGTGCCAGCAGTTTCCAGGGATGGGCTTTCTTT. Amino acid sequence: CASSFQGWAFF.

Here the CDR3 DNA reads TGTGCCAGCAGTTTACAGGGATATTCCGCGAGTGGTTCCAATGAGCAGTTCTTC. Its protein product is CASSLQGYSASGSNEQFF. The chain carries TRBV27 and TRBJ2-1; perhaps TRBD1 as D (5 bases). The CDR3 loop spans 18 amino acids. Per the germline V gene, CDR1 is MNHEY and CDR2 is SMNVEV (reference sequence). The ends were cut back, 2 bases at V and 6 bases at J, with 23 bases in the middle.

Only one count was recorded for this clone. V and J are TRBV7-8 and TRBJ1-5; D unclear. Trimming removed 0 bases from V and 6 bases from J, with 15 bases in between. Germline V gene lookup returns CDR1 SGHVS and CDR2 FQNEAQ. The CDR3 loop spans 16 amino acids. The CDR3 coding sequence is TGTGCCAGCAGCTTAGCGCTCGGGGAAGTGGGTCAGCCCCAGCATTTT. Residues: CASSLALGEVGQPQHF.